This T cell receptor beta chain appears in the sequencing data of a study of blood T cell repertoires in COVID-19. At the level of the study: Researchers got acute and convalescent COVID-19 samples from the United States, Italy and Spain.

TCRdb keeps only in-frame clones here, not all; method: immunoSEQ multiplex PCR. The table includes over 150,000 clones, over 80% detected once. Germline CDR1 reads MNHEY; CDR2 reads SMNVEV (reference sequence). Trimming removed 5 bases from V and 1 base from J, with 9 bases in between. The CDR3 spans 14 residues. Source material: peripheral blood. The V gene is TRBV27, the J gene TRBJ1-5; no reliable D call. The TCR was taken from a woman aged 40 to 50 with COVID-19, enrolled during active disease. CDR3 nucleotide sequence: TGTGCCAGCAGTCCCGGGTGGAGCAATCAGCCCCAGCATTTT. Protein sequence: CASSPGWSNQPQHF.